What follows is one T cell receptor beta chain and its context. What it binds is not known. This sample stems from a study of long-term antiretroviral therapy in people with HIV. General observations from the study: In samples taken after ART, diversity increased but remained below transplant donor control levels. Controls had broader CDR3 length ranges than HIV repertoires did.

Researchers report immunoSEQ v3.0 was run at survey level. Sequencing was intended to reach about 35,000-50,000 T-cell genomes per sample. Clones were sequenced by immunoSEQ multiplex PCR, and TCRdb holds only the in-frame ones, with some missing. The table shows over 25,000 clones, with 70% to 90% occurring only once. V was cut by 0 bases and J by 8 bases, with 12 bases left in between. The CDR3 length is 14 residues. Germline loops: CDR1 ENHRY, CDR2 SYGVKD. A minimum of one pre-ART and two post-ART PBMC samples existed for each donor. The rearrangement joins TRBV10-3 to TRBJ2-3; D is undetermined. The clonotype was recovered from a woman younger than 45 with HIV. The material was unsorted PBMCs, obtained 0.8 years after starting antiretroviral therapy. CDR3 protein: CAISESLSPGTQYF. The CDR3 region has the DNA TGTGCCATCAGTGAGTCGCTCTCCCCCGGTACGCAGTATTTT.